The TCR beta chain under discussion was sequenced for a study of cytomegalovirus exposure and HLA in healthy donors. Germline CDR1 and CDR2: SGHTA and FQGTGA. V shed 6 bases, J shed 6 bases, and the junction held 5 bases outside the gene matches. This CDR3 contains 14 residues. The study ran its PCR with 60 Vbeta and 13 Jbeta primers. Clones were sequenced by immunoSEQ multiplex PCR, and TCRdb holds only the in-frame ones, with some missing. The sample records around 120,000 clones, about four fifths being singletons. This clone has only a few counts. The chain carries TRBV7-3 and TRBJ2-2, with 9 nucleotides matching TRBD2. This receptor was obtained from a woman in her twenties or thirties in good health and CMV-seronegative. Sequencing input: PBMCs. The CDR3 here is CASRAGGPAGELFF. As DNA, the CDR3 is TGTGCCAGCAGGGCGGGAGGGCCAGCCGGGGAGCTGTTTTTT.